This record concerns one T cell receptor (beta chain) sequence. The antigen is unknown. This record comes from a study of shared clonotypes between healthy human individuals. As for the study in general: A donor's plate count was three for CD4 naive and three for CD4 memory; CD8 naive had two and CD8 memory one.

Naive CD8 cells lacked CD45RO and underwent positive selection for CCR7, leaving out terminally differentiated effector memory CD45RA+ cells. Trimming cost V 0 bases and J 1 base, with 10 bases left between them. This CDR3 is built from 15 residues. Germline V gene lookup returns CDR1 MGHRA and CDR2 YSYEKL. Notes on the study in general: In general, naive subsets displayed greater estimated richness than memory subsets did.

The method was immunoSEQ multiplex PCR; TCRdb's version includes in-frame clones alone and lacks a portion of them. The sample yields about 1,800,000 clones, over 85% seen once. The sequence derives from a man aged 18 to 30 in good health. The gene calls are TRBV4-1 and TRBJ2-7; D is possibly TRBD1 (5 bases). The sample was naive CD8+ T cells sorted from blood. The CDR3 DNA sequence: TGCGCCAGCAGCCAAGAATCCCAGGGTTCCTACGAGCAGTACTTC. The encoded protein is CASSQESQGSYEQYF.